This paragraph covers one T cell receptor (beta chain) sequence. Profiled with immunoSEQ multiplex PCR; TCRdb holds only in-frame clones, not every one. The sample lists fewer than 60,000 clones; 80% to 95% were seen once. The data originate from a study of technical replicates of blood from a handful of donors. Germline CDR1 and CDR2: SGHNT and YYREEE (reference sequence). The ends lost 5 bases at V and 9 bases at J; junction bases unmatched: 13. The CDR3 spans 15 residues. The receptor's source is a human donor in good health. Some clones in this sample may be carry-over from other donors' samples. Input material: PBMCs. The chain employs TRBV5-4 and TRBJ2-1, with TRBD1 matching 8 bases. CDR3 bases: TGTGCCAGCAGGGGAACCGGACAGGGTAAGAGTGAGCAGTTCTTC. It yields the protein CASRGTGQGKSEQFF. Together with reference TRBV5-4 and TRBJ2-1, the CDR3 gives the full variable domain: ETGVTQSPTHLIKTRGQQVTLRCSSQSGHNTVSWYQQALGQGPQFIFQYYREEENGRGNFPPRFSGLQFPNYSSELNVNALELDDSALYLCASRGTGQGKSEQFFGPGTRLTVL.